This TCR beta chain is from a study of cytomegalovirus exposure and HLA in healthy donors (dated 2017 in TCRdb). Notes on the research overall: The 666 repertoires of the first cohort and the roughly 120 validation repertoires were produced on the same platform, according to a later analysis. The study was designed to test whether signatures of past pathogen exposure could be identified by cataloging public T cell receptors. Along with the approximately 670-subject first cohort, a separate validation cohort of roughly 110 different subjects was used. High-throughput TCR immunosequencing, statistical association of individual TCRs with disease status, and machine learning were combined to predict cytomegalovirus infection status.

The paper's findings and limits, for the study overall: A later analysis had no HLA typing for the validation cohort, so co-occurrence there was scored across all 110 or so repertoires. Cytomegalovirus status was reported to be diagnosed by the classifier with high specificity and sensitivity in both the original and validation cohorts. It was suggested by the authors that the approach could potentially be generalized to other disease states and immunological phenotypes. Three of the identified cytomegalovirus-associated TCR beta chains were confirmed in vitro to be specific for cytomegalovirus antigens. Most TCR sequences were observed very rarely across donors, whereas some public TCRs were present in many individuals. Of the cluster scores, around 95% were above 0 in a later analysis, which found that TCRs clustered in the first cohort also tended to co-occur in the roughly 130 validation repertoires. A total of roughly 160 TCR beta chains were listed by the study as associated with cytomegalovirus.

Libraries were built with the immunoSEQ multiplex PCR assay. The original pipeline was this. To diagnose cytomegalovirus status from the catalog of TCR beta chain sequences, a statistical classification framework was built. In its TCRdb copy, this immuneACCESS table keeps in-frame sequences only and misses some clones. Where compared with another copy, unresolved V genes explain less than half of these, and the others have no known cause. V and J calls and clone size are copied from that table; D and trimming were computed from the DNA. Here the sample has approximately 73,000 clones; 95% occur a single time. Of the sample, 3% to 3.5% is held by the ten largest clones. Of note for this clone: Its antigen remains unidentified. No much larger clonotype is one base removed from it; base qualities were not supplied.

Donors formed part of the validation cohort, which comprised about 120 subjects and was distinct from the first cohort of 670 or so subjects. Taken from cysteine to phenylalanine, the CDR3 has 17 residues. Only CDR3 DNA is held: 51 bases, read in frame from base 1. Reading the germline V gene gives CDR1 SGHRS and CDR2 YFSETQ. The germline V and J ends show losses of 0 bases and 7 bases respectively, and no gene match explains 8 bases of the junction. The chain is assembled from TRBV5-1 and TRBJ2-1, with 12 middle bases fitting TRBD2. The receptor's source is a young man in good health and CMV-seronegative. The sample was PBMCs. The CDR3 is CASSLARTLAGGNEQFF. The DNA sequence follows: TGCGCCAGCAGCTTGGCCAGGACTCTAGCGGGGGGGAATGAGCAGTTCTTC.